This record covers a single T cell receptor (beta chain). Antigen: not known. The entry originates in a study of graft-versus-host responses after intestinal transplantation. Whole-study context: Recipients received multivisceral, liver-intestinal, or isolated intestinal transplants. After anti-thymocyte globulin induction, recipients took tacrolimus and steroids for about 3 years.

Assay used: immunoSEQ multiplex PCR; TCRdb lists only in-frame clones, some missing. The sample carries fewer than 120,000 clones, approximately 92% recorded once. The germline CDR1 and CDR2 sequences are MNHEY and SMNVEV (reference sequence). The CDR3 is 15 amino acids. The V segment lost 5 bases and the J segment 0 bases; nucleotides outside the gene matches: 7. Study-wide findings and caveats: Allografts carried high graft-versus-host to host-versus-graft clonal ratios in patients having graft-donor T cell macrochimerism.

The rearrangement links TRBV27 to TRBJ2-7; TRBD1 matches 7 bases. The TCR comes from a human donor who received an intestinal transplant. The specimen comprised unstimulated CD8+ T cells sorted from spleen or lymph node cells, sampled before intestinal transplant. The CDR3 here is CASSPGTDLSYEQYF. The CDR3 bases are TGTGCCAGCAGTCCGGGGACAGACCTCTCCTACGAGCAGTACTTC.